These 15 T cell receptor beta chains originate from one sample sequenced in a study of sequential checkpoint blockade in melanoma. Treatment reported: randomized to nivolumab then ipilimumab (arm A) or the reverse (arm B). Sequencing was performed with immunoSEQ multiplex PCR; in TCRdb, only in-frame clones are kept and a portion is missing. The sample includes around 18,000 clones, roughly two thirds of them seen just once. The source material was CD8+ T cells sorted from blood (inferred from file names), sampled from a patient given nivolumab and ipilimumab in sequence. The source is a human donor with melanoma.

This chain links TRBV28 with TRBJ2-7; D may be TRBD1 (5 bases). The V and J ends lost 5 bases and 9 bases respectively, with 20 bases between them. There are 14 residues in the CDR3. Per germline, CDR1 MDHEN and CDR2 SYDVKM. CDR3: CASSKDRFTRRQYF. CDR3 in DNA: TGTGCCAGCAGTAAAGACAGATTTACGAGAAGGCAGTACTTC. The whole variable domain, filled in from reference TRBV28 and TRBJ2-7, reads DVKVTQSSRYLVKRTGEKVFLECVQDMDHENMFWYRQDPGLGLRLIYFSYDVKMKEKGDIPEGYSVSREKKERFSLILESASTNQTSMYLCASSKDRFTRRQYFGPGTRLTVT.

This chain connects TRBV7-6 to TRBJ1-2; unclear D gene. Germline loops: CDR1 SGHVS, CDR2 FNYEAQ. V shed 2 bases and J shed 7 bases, with 14 bases lying between them. The CDR3 totals 14 residues. The CDR3 loop is CASSLNPTVSGYTF. CDR3 in DNA: TGTGCCAGCAGCTTAAATCCGACTGTATCTGGCTACACCTTC.

The J gene is TRBJ2-5, the V gene TRBV13; 7 positions agree with TRBD1. The J call may be in error: the DNA end matches TRBJ2-7 better. Germline-derived CDR1 and CDR2 are PRHDT and FYEKMQ (reference sequence). The CDR3 has 14 amino acids. The CDR3 DNA is TGTGCCAGCAGCTTAGGAGGGACAGAGATCGAGCAGTACTTC. Its translation is CASSLGGTEIEQYF.

The chain has TRBV4-1 and TRBJ2-7, with 10 bases identical to TRBD2. Germline V gene data show CDR1 as MGHRA and CDR2 as YSYEKL. With V trimmed by 0 bases and J by 6 bases, 14 bases remained unmatched. This CDR3 spans 18 amino acids. CDR3 nucleotide sequence: TGCGCCAGCAGCCAAGAACCAACCCCTAGCGGGAGAGGGAGCGAGCAGTACTTC. This encodes CASSQEPTPSGRGSEQYF.

The V call is TRBV6-1, the J call TRBJ2-7, with D possibly TRBD2 on 6 matching bases. CDR1 is MNHNS, CDR2 SASEGT, per germline. This CDR3 is 14 amino acids long. Trimming removed 2 bases from V and 5 bases from J, with 13 bases in between. The CDR3 protein is CASSEFFGGDEQYF. CDR3 DNA sequence: TGTGCCAGCAGTGAATTTTTCGGAGGGGACGAGCAGTACTTC.

The chain joins TRBV27 to TRBJ2-7, with D perhaps matching TRBD2 (6 bases). Germline lookup yields CDR1 MNHEY and CDR2 SMNVEV (reference sequence). V lost 6 bases, J lost 0 bases, and 15 bases lay in between. The CDR3 runs 15 residues. The CDR3 DNA reads as TGTGCCAGCAGCTCCCCAGCGGGCCACTCCTACGAGCAGTACTTC. Translation: CASSSPAGHSYEQYF.

The chain joins TRBV27 to TRBJ2-7; no clear D gene. This CDR3 contains 14 residues. Germline values: CDR1 MNHEY, CDR2 SMNVEV (reference sequence). V was trimmed by 5 bases and J by 4 bases, leaving 15 bases between them. CDR3 nucleotide sequence: TGTGCCAGCAGTCCATCTCAGGCCTTTTACGAGCAGTACTTC. Its translation: CASSPSQAFYEQYF.

The chain carries TRBV28 and TRBJ2-7; D gene ambiguous. CDR1 is MDHEN, CDR2 SYDVKM, per germline. CDR3 size: 11 residues. V dropped 6 bases and J dropped 6 bases, with 9 bases sitting between them. The CDR3 here is CASRFSLEQYF. DNA of the CDR3: TGTGCCAGCAGATTCTCTCTCGAGCAGTACTTC. Full variable domain (rest looked up from reference TRBV28 and TRBJ2-7): DVKVTQSSRYLVKRTGEKVFLECVQDMDHENMFWYRQDPGLGLRLIYFSYDVKMKEKGDIPEGYSVSREKKERFSLILESASTNQTSMYLCASRFSLEQYFGPGTRLTVT.

The rearrangement links TRBV10-3 to TRBJ2-1, with TRBD1 as a possible D gene (6 bases). This CDR3 has 15 residues. V shed 4 bases and J shed 7 bases, with 17 bases lying between them. Per germline, CDR1 ENHRY and CDR2 SYGVKD. The CDR3 nucleotides read TGTGCCATCAGTGGGACGCAACAGGGTCTGAATGAGCAGTTCTTC. Amino acid sequence: CAISGTQQGLNEQFF.

The V gene is TRBV6-1, the J gene TRBJ2-1, with 8 nucleotides matching TRBD2. Germline CDR1 reads MNHNS; CDR2 reads SASEGT. The length of the CDR3 is 16 residues. The junction had 6 bases not matched to a gene; V was cut back by 0 bases and J by 5 bases. The CDR3 DNA reads TGTGCCAGCAGTGAAGCGCCTTACGGGAGGGACAATGAGCAGTTCTTC. Its translation is CASSEAPYGRDNEQFF.

V and J are TRBV18 and TRBJ2-1; perhaps TRBD1 as D (5 bases). The length of the CDR3 is 16 residues. Germline CDR1 KGHSH, CDR2 LQKENI. Trimming removed 3 bases from V and 0 bases from J, with 12 bases in between. CDR3 loop: CASSPPGFGSYNEQFF. The CDR3 bases are TGTGCCAGCTCACCTCCAGGGTTCGGCTCCTACAATGAGCAGTTCTTC.

This clone was seen a single time. Sequence at one end of the junction differs from germline and may be a read error. This chain uses TRBV7-7 with TRBJ2-7; D perhaps matches TRBD2 (5 bases). Germline lookup yields CDR1 SSHAT and CDR2 FNYEAQ (reference sequence). The CDR3 is made up of 15 amino acids. The CDR3 here is CASSCVGLEIYEQYF. In nucleotides, the CDR3 is TGTGCTAGCAGCTGTGTTGGACTCGAAATCTACGAGCAGTACTTC.

The rearrangement joins TRBV6-6 to TRBJ2-3; TRBD1 matches at 7 bases. Germline CDR1 MNHNY, CDR2 SVGAGI (reference sequence). Trimming removed 0 bases from V and 4 bases from J; junction bases left unmatched: 7. The CDR3 totals 16 residues. The CDR3 region has the DNA TGTGCCAGCAGTTACTCTTTGACAGGGTTGCCAGATACGCAGTATTTT. It encodes CASSYSLTGLPDTQYF.

This clone was observed a few times. The chain carries TRBV7-2 and TRBJ2-7; 8 nucleotides match TRBD1. CDR3 size: 15 residues. V dropped 6 bases and J dropped 0; count of bases not matched to a gene: 7. Germline V gives CDR1 SGHTA, CDR2 FQGNSA. The CDR3: CASRLGTGDSYEQYF. CDR3 DNA: TGTGCCAGCAGGCTCGGGACAGGAGACTCCTACGAGCAGTACTTC.

The CDR3 sequence is CASSQERGGQETQYF. The CDR3, as DNA: TGTGCCAGCAGCCAAGAGCGGGGGGGCCAAGAGACCCAGTACTTC. V gene TRBV4-2 combines with J gene TRBJ2-5; the match to TRBD2 covers 9 bases. Germline CDR1 and CDR2: LGHNA and YNFKEQ. This CDR3 comprises 15 residues. J lost 1 base, V lost 0 bases, and 0 bases had no gene match.